The 27 T cell receptor beta chains reported below all come from one sample, sequenced in a study of preoperative IRX-2 immunotherapy in early breast cancer. Treatment here: preoperative locoregional IRX-2 cytokine immunotherapy. The assay was immunoSEQ multiplex PCR, and TCRdb's table has in-frame clones only and misses some. The top ten clones hold approximately 1.5% of a sample with tens of thousands of clones, 65% to 90% of them seen once. The sample here was lymph node tissue, taken after IRX-2 immunotherapy. The source of these receptors is a human donor with breast cancer.

The chain is built from TRBV28 and TRBJ2-7; D is undetermined. The CDR3 sequence is 13 residues long. Trimming stripped 6 bases from V and 0 bases from J, with 9 bases between. The germline gives CDR1 MDHEN, CDR2 SYDVKM. The CDR3 DNA reads TGTGCCAGCAGGAGTGAATTCTCCTACGAGCAGTACTTC. Encoded protein: CASRSEFSYEQYF.

Turning to this clone: At one end the junction does not follow the germline gene, possibly because of a read error. This chain joins TRBV23-1 and TRBJ1-6; 7 bases align to TRBD1. TRBV23-1 is recorded as an ORF, its role being uncertain. The CDR3 sequence is 19 residues long. CDR3 DNA sequence: TGCGCCAGCAGCCAATTCCGACAGGGCCCTCTCAGGATTAATTCACCCCTCCACTTT. Translating it yields CASSQFRQGPLRINSPLHF.

The chain employs TRBV6-8 and TRBJ2-5, with TRBD2 matching over 12 bases. Germline-derived CDR1 and CDR2 are MNHGY and SAAAGT. The ends lost 6 bases at V and 5 bases at J; junction bases unmatched: 7. The CDR3 contains 15 residues. The CDR3 region has the DNA TGTGCCAGCAGGCAGACTAGCGGGAGTGGGGAGACCCAGTACTTC. Its translation is CASRQTSGSGETQYF.

The chain employs TRBV7-6 and TRBJ2-3, with 9 bases aligning to TRBD2. The V and J ends lost 2 bases and 8 bases, in that order; junction bases with no gene match: 11. Germline V gives CDR1 SGHVS, CDR2 FNYEAQ. The CDR3 loop spans 16 amino acids. The CDR3 sequence: CASSLLAGFGKGTQYF. The CDR3, as DNA: TGTGCCAGCAGCTTACTAGCGGGGTTTGGAAAGGGTACGCAGTATTTT.

V usage is TRBV11-3 and J usage is TRBJ1-6; D possibly corresponds to TRBD1 (6 bases). This CDR3 comprises 15 residues. Trimming cost V 1 base and J 5 bases, with 9 bases left between them. Germline V gene data show CDR1 as SGHNT and CDR2 as YENEEA. The CDR3, as DNA: TGTGCCAGCAGCTTAGTAGGGGGAAATAATTCACCCCTCCACTTT. Amino acids: CASSLVGGNNSPLHF. Variable domain in full (rest from reference TRBV11-3 and TRBJ1-6): EAGVVQSPRYKIIEKKQPVAFWCNPISGHNTLYWYLQNLGQGPELLIRYENEEAVDDSQLPKDRFSAERLKGVDSTLKIQPAELGDSAVYLCASSLVGGNNSPLHFGNGTRLTVT.

The V and J genes are TRBV14 and TRBJ1-2, with 9 bases matching TRBD1. Trimming at V came to 2 bases and at J to 7 bases, leaving 11 bases not matched to a gene. The CDR3 length is 16 residues. Germline assignment: CDR1 SGHDN and CDR2 FVKESK. CDR3 sequence (DNA): TGTGCCAGCAGCCAATTTCTGACAGGGGGGCTTCTTGGCTACACCTTC. Protein product: CASSQFLTGGLLGYTF. Supplemented by reference TRBV14 and TRBJ1-2, the full variable domain reads EAGVTQFPSHSVIEKGQTVTLRCDPISGHDNLYWYRRVMGKEIKFLLHFVKESKQDESGMPNNRFLAERTGGTYSTLKVQPAELEDSGVYFCASSQFLTGGLLGYTFGSGTRLTVV.

The J gene is TRBJ1-1, the V gene TRBV6-8; D gene ambiguous. Trimming removed 4 bases from V and 0 bases from J, with 6 bases in between. The CDR3 runs to 13 residues. Germline CDR1 reads MNHGY; CDR2 reads SAAAGT. The DNA for the CDR3 is TGTGCCAGCAGTTCCACACTGAACACTGAAGCTTTCTTT. Encoded protein: CASSSTLNTEAFF.

V usage is TRBV7-8 and J usage is TRBJ1-4; a possible D gene is TRBD1 (5 bases). Germline V lookup: CDR1 SGHVS, CDR2 FQNEAQ. This CDR3 spans 16 amino acids. Trimming pared 2 bases from V and 0 bases from J, leaving 10 bases between. CDR3 nucleotide sequence: TGTGCCAGCAGCTTAAGGTTCAGGGCAACTAATGAAAAACTGTTTTTT. Translating gives CASSLRFRATNEKLFF.

V is TRBV19 and J is TRBJ1-5, with D possibly TRBD1 on 6 matching bases. The CDR3 has 16 amino acids. Germline assignment: CDR1 LNHDA and CDR2 SQIVND (reference sequence). Trimming pared 3 bases from V and 4 bases from J, leaving 16 bases between. This CDR3 is CASSILAQGKNQPQHF. CDR3 coding DNA: TGTGCCAGTAGTATCCTTGCACAGGGAAAGAATCAGCCCCAGCATTTT.

A single count supports this clone. CDR3 in amino acids: CSVEVFRGPYNEQFF. The DNA for the CDR3 is TGCAGCGTTGAAGTTTTTCGGGGCCCCTACAATGAGCAGTTCTTC. The rearrangement joins TRBV29-1 to TRBJ2-1, with D perhaps TRBD1 or TRBD2 (5 bases each). V was pared by 1 base and J by 2 bases, with 12 bases between. The CDR3 sequence is 15 residues long. Germline V gene sequence: CDR1 SQVTM, CDR2 ANQGSEA.

The chain employs TRBV10-1 and TRBJ2-7; perhaps TRBD1 as D (6 bases). CDR1 WNHNN and CDR2 SYGVQD come from the germline V gene (reference sequence). V was clipped by 7 bases and J by 1 base, with 14 bases between them. The CDR3 is made up of 14 amino acids. The CDR3 nucleotides are TGCGCCAGCAACTCGGGACAAGGTTCCTACGAGCAGTACTTC. It is translated as CASNSGQGSYEQYF.

Only a few counts were recorded for this clone. The chain joins TRBV11-3 to TRBJ2-7, with TRBD1 matching over 7 bases. This CDR3 has 16 residues. Looked up from germline, CDR1 is SGHNT and CDR2 is YENEEA. The trim removed 3 bases at V and 0 bases at J, leaving 8 bases unmatched. DNA for the CDR3: TGTGCCAGCAGCTTGGCCAGGGGGAGCCCCTCCTACGAGCAGTACTTC. Protein product: CASSLARGSPSYEQYF.

This chain joins TRBV23-1 and TRBJ2-7; D is possibly TRBD2 (6 bases). TRBV23-1 is recorded as an ORF, its role being uncertain. The V gene lost 6 bases and the J gene lost 4 bases, with 19 bases spanning the gap. There are 15 residues in the CDR3. This chain's CDR3 is CASSQALTREYEQYF. The CDR3 DNA reads as TGCGCCAGCAGCCAAGCACTAACCCGGGAGTACGAGCAGTACTTC.

The J gene is TRBJ1-3, the V gene TRBV28, with 9 nucleotides matching TRBD1. The length of the CDR3 is 17 residues. After removal of 3 bases from V and 1 base from J, the junction contained 7 bases not matched to a gene. Looked up from germline, CDR1 is MDHEN and CDR2 is SYDVKM. DNA of the CDR3: TGTGCCAGCAGTTTTTTGACAGGGGGACTATCTGGAAACACCATATATTTT. This gives the protein CASSFLTGGLSGNTIYF.

The rearrangement uses TRBV7-1 and TRBJ1-1; D call uncertain. TRBV7-1 is sorted into the ORF group, with uncertain function. This CDR3 has 14 residues. The ends were cut back, 4 bases at V and 0 bases at J, with 9 bases in the middle. The CDR3 region has the DNA TGTGCCAGCAGCTTGTTCCCCATGAACACTGAAGCTTTCTTT. The encoded protein is CASSLFPMNTEAFF.

The V call is TRBV27, the J call TRBJ2-3; TRBD1 aligns across 8 bases. The germline CDR1 and CDR2 sequences are MNHEY and SMNVEV (reference sequence). The CDR3 contains 17 residues. V was pared by 5 bases and J by 5 bases, with 15 bases of the junction left unmatched. The CDR3 loop reads CASSPNTFRGRIDTQYF. The DNA of the CDR3 is TGTGCCAGCAGTCCCAACACTTTCAGGGGGCGCATAGATACGCAGTATTTT.

The chain links TRBV10-1 to TRBJ1-2; TRBD1 agrees at 8 bases. Germline values: CDR1 WNHNN, CDR2 SYGVQD (reference sequence). With 0 bases clipped from V and 8 bases from J, the junction kept 2 bases outside the gene matches. This CDR3 contains 13 residues. CDR3 DNA: TGCGCCAGCAGTGAGTCTGGGACAGGCGGCTACACCTTC. The encoded protein is CASSESGTGGYTF.

The gene calls are TRBV11-3 and TRBJ2-7, with a tentative D call TRBD2 (6 bases). Trimming cost V 5 bases and J 0 bases, with 14 bases left between them. This CDR3 has 15 residues. Germline V gene sequence: CDR1 SGHNT, CDR2 YENEEA. The CDR3 is CASSQGRGVSYEQYF. CDR3 DNA: TGTGCCAGCAGCCAAGGGCGGGGCGTCTCCTACGAGCAGTACTTC. Filled out from reference TRBV11-3 and TRBJ2-7, the complete variable domain reads EAGVVQSPRYKIIEKKQPVAFWCNPISGHNTLYWYLQNLGQGPELLIRYENEEAVDDSQLPKDRFSAERLKGVDSTLKIQPAELGDSAVYLCASSQGRGVSYEQYFGPGTRLTVT.

The gene calls are TRBV5-1 and TRBJ2-1; D is perhaps TRBD1 (5 bases). Trimming shortened V by 0 bases and J by 4 bases, and 14 bases separated the two germline ends. The CDR3 spans 16 residues. Looked up from germline, CDR1 is SGHRS and CDR2 is YFSETQ. The CDR3 protein is CASSLDLGQGYNEQFF. CDR3 bases: TGCGCCAGCAGCTTGGACCTGGGGCAGGGATACAATGAGCAGTTCTTC.

The chain couples TRBV19 to TRBJ1-4; D gene ambiguous. Germline V CDR1 and CDR2: LNHDA, SQIVND (reference sequence). This CDR3 comprises 14 residues. Trimming pared 2 bases from V and 5 bases from J, leaving 9 bases between. The CDR3 spells CASSIQSLNEKLFF. DNA of the CDR3: TGTGCCAGTAGTATACAGTCCCTAAATGAAAAACTGTTTTTT.

This clone is a singleton in its sample. Here the CDR3 reads CASSPPPDRGLSSYNEQFF. The CDR3 nucleotides read TGTGCCAGCAGTCCTCCACCCGACAGGGGGCTGAGCTCCTACAATGAGCAGTTCTTC. The V gene is TRBV28, the J gene TRBJ2-1; 10 positions match TRBD1. Losses at the gene ends were 5 bases for V and 0 bases for J; bases not matched to a gene: 13. The CDR3 has 19 amino acids. Per germline, CDR1 MDHEN and CDR2 SYDVKM.

The V gene is TRBV19, the J gene TRBJ1-5, with TRBD1 as a possible D gene (6 bases). Germline CDR1 is LNHDA and CDR2 is SQIVND (reference sequence). CDR3 length: 15 amino acids. V shed 4 bases and J shed 5 bases, with 15 bases lying between them. The DNA for the CDR3 is TGTGCCAGTAGTACCCAGGGGTTGGCCGATCAGCCCCAGCATTTT. Its translation: CASSTQGLADQPQHF.

With respect to this clone: Relative to the germline gene, one junction end is altered; a read error may explain this. The V and J genes are TRBV15 and TRBJ1-6; the match to TRBD1 covers 7 bases. This CDR3 spans 14 amino acids. Germline lookup yields CDR1 LNHNV and CDR2 YYDKDF (reference sequence). The CDR3 DNA follows: TGTGCCACCCGCAGACAGGGTCGAAATTCACCCCTCCACTTT. Translating gives CATRRQGRNSPLHF.

The chain links TRBV19 to TRBJ1-3; TRBD1 agrees at 10 bases. CDR1 LNHDA and CDR2 SQIVND come from the germline V gene (reference sequence). V trimming: 4 bases; J trimming: 2 bases; junction bases outside the gene matches: 5. There are 16 residues in the CDR3. DNA of the CDR3: TGTGCCAGTAGTACAAGACAGGGGGCAACTGGAAACACCATATATTTT. Protein: CASSTRQGATGNTIYF.

This clone came up once. The J gene is TRBJ1-6, the V gene TRBV19; the D gene is possibly TRBD1 (6 bases). V lost 6 bases and J 4 bases, leaving 13 bases between the germline ends. The CDR3 sequence is 15 residues long. CDR1 and CDR2 from the germline V gene are LNHDA and SQIVND (reference sequence). The CDR3 bases are TGTGCCAGTAGAATGGGGACAACTTATAATTCACCCCTCCACTTT. Translation: CASRMGTTYNSPLHF.

The J gene is TRBJ1-2, the V gene TRBV11-3, with D possibly matching TRBD1 (5 bases). Germline CDR1 SGHNT, CDR2 YENEEA. The CDR3 runs 15 residues. V lost 5 bases and J lost 3, with 16 bases in between. CDR3 protein: CASSKGSRADYGYTF. CDR3 DNA: TGTGCCAGCAGCAAAGGGTCCAGGGCTGACTATGGCTACACCTTC.

This clone was seen only a few times. As DNA, the CDR3 is TGTGCCAGCAGTGTGCCGATAGGGATTAGCAATCAGCCCCAGCATTTT. Protein: CASSVPIGISNQPQHF. The chain uses TRBV6-8 and TRBJ1-5; D not resolved. The V end was cut by 5 bases, the J end by 0 bases, with 14 bases between. The CDR3 loop spans 16 amino acids. Germline V CDR1 and CDR2: MNHGY, SAAAGT.